Listed here is a single T cell receptor (beta chain). The antigen this receptor binds is unknown. Base qualities are not provided; no much larger clone lies one nucleotide away. The library was built by means of the immunoSEQ multiplex PCR assay. For the multiplex PCR, a mixture combining 60 forward primers for TCR Vbeta segments and 13 reverse primers for TCR Jbeta segments was used. A multiplex PCR assay on genomic DNA amplified the CDR3 region of rearranged TCR beta genes. On the Illumina HiSeq System, the amplified TCR beta libraries were sequenced as 87-base-pair reads. The authors' pipeline ran thus. A later analysis counted 75 million to 100 million unique TCR beta chains across the 650 to 700 repertoires, and 9.5 million to 11 million of these chains were shared by at least two donors. A nearest-neighbor algorithm error-corrected the raw reads and collapsed the reads into unique sequences, merging closely related sequences to remove PCR and sequencing errors. Alignment of CDR3 sequences to IMGT reference sequences was used to assign V, D and J gene segments. Each retained sequence needed at least a six-nucleotide match to both a V gene segment and a J gene segment. A rearrangement counted as productive if the CDR3 had no stop codons and remained in frame with V and J, and every other rearrangement counted as non-productive. CDR3 was defined according to IMGT convention as the region running from the second conserved V-encoded cysteine to the conserved J-encoded phenylalanine. Sequences without an unambiguous match to a single V gene segment were excluded from the earlier analysis of 450 to 650 of the donors. In an earlier analysis of 587 of the donors, a V segment was called functional when productive rearrangements were above 56.7%, and segregating when the standard deviation between donors exceeded 5%. A statistical classification framework was built for diagnosing cytomegalovirus status from the catalog of TCR beta chain sequences. V and J gene assignment, in a later analysis, came from comparing TCR nucleotide sequences with IMGT/GENE-DB human TR gene sequences. The TCRdist pipeline was used in a later analysis to assign CDR3 sequences and most-parsimonious VDJ recombination scenarios. In a later analysis, each TCR beta chain was defined by its CDR3 amino acid sequence together with its V-gene family, and reads lacking a unique V-gene family were excluded. In a later analysis, 500 to 700 highly shared, low-generation-probability nucleotide sequences were removed to address suspected cross-contamination and a sequencing artifact. In a later analysis, a clonal expansion index was calculated for each public chain from normalized within-repertoire ranks of inferred template counts. In a later analysis, generation probabilities were computed using a VDJ recombination model fitted to out-of-frame rearrangements, and the results were checked against IGoR. In a later analysis, TCR-TCR, TCR-HLA and TCR-CMV co-occurrence was scored with hypergeometric tests, and a repertoire-size bias correction was applied to TCR pairs. False discovery rates were estimated in a later analysis by permuting HLA or CMV assignments 20 times. In a later analysis, co-occurring TCRs were grouped using DBSCAN, and TCRdist sequence similarity was added for clustering within HLA-allele-positive subsets. Co-occurrence clustering excluded repertoires with fewer than 30,000 or more than 120,000 public chains, plus five with anomalous nucleotide sharing. TCRdb carries this immuneACCESS record with in-frame sequences only. Its versions omit some clonotypes, under half of them owing to an unresolved V gene in the studies checked, with the rest unexplained. For V, J and clone size, that table is used; D and trimming come from the DNA. This sample holds approximately 74,000 clones; roughly 80% were observed only once. In total, the top ten clones hold 2.5% to 3% of the sample.

These data belong to a study of cytomegalovirus exposure and HLA in healthy donors (TCRdb year 2017). Background for the entire study: An earlier analysis of roughly 570 of the donors reported roughly 300 Gb of sequence data and 95 million to 130 million unique TCR beta sequences obtained from approximately 180 million T cells. About 280 gigabases of sequencing data and 70 million to 95 million unique TCR sequences made up an early release that covered over 550 HLA-typed donors. The genetic ancestry cluster associated with self-reported Caucasian donors included about 84% of the 300 to 400 genotyped donors. The study aimed to test whether cataloging public T cell receptors could reveal signatures of past pathogen exposure. The study used immunosequencing to profile the T cell repertoires of 666 subjects and linked those repertoires to cytomegalovirus serostatus. Along with the roughly 670-subject first cohort, a separate validation cohort of around 110 different subjects was used. The study combined high-throughput TCR immunosequencing, statistical association of individual TCRs with disease status, and machine learning to predict cytomegalovirus infection status. A later analysis re-analyzed previously published TCR beta repertoires from 500 to 700 donors and added high-resolution HLA genotyping to study TCR occurrence patterns. In the later analysis, no new phenotypic data were used to find candidate immune exposures; instead, reliance was placed on TCR beta sequences and their occurrence across donors. An earlier analysis of 587 of the donors used high-throughput TCR beta sequencing to judge whether each TCR beta V gene segment behaved as functional or pseudogenic. Alongside the repertoire data, information on donor age, sex, ethnicity and CMV serostatus was compiled. Genome-wide SNP genotypes for about 55% of the roughly 670 donors were used in a later genetic analysis, which treated that subset as a discovery cohort. Every discovery cohort repertoire had been produced on one sequencing platform. HLA typing included class I and class II loci at four-digit resolution. Typing coverage varied by locus: 629-630 donors for A, B, C, DRB1 and DQB1; roughly 510 for DQA1; some 610 for DPA1; approximately 450 for DPB1. Because of strong linkage in the cohort, four to six DR-DQ haplotypes were treated as single units for association and clustering. Across 398 genotyped donors of the cohort, an average of roughly 230,000 unique TCR beta nucleotide sequences per donor were sequenced, and roughly a sixth of those sequences were non-productive.

The CDR3 measures 15 amino acids from cysteine to phenylalanine. Only CDR3 DNA remains: 45 bases, in frame from the first base. The germline V gene provides CDR1 LGHNA and CDR2 YNFKEQ. What the authors observed across the whole study: Compared with equally common non-associated chains, HLA-associated TCR beta chains in a later analysis were more clonally expanded and had lower generation probabilities. While some public TCRs were present in many individuals, most TCR sequences turned up only very rarely across donors. The classifier was reported to diagnose cytomegalovirus status with high specificity and sensitivity in both the original and validation cohorts. In vitro tests confirmed that a few of the cytomegalovirus-associated TCR beta chains recognize cytomegalovirus antigens. The study gave a list of 150 to 200 TCR beta chains associated with cytomegalovirus. A later analysis found that TCR association rates varied across HLA loci, with DRB1 alleles showing the most associated TCRs and HLA-C alleles the fewest. An earlier analysis of 587 of the donors showed that most TCR beta V segments appeared in productive rearrangements either about 90% or about 30% of the time, which broadly matched IMGT annotations. According to a later analysis, most CMV-associated TCR beta chains appeared to be HLA-restricted, and the HLA associations seemed to be driven largely by CMV exposure. A cluster of highly shared sequence variants was judged likely to be a technical artifact of the sequencing pipeline. Presence/absence analyses assumed roughly uniform sequencing depth across donors, an assumption that may not hold. According to a later genetic analysis, donors in an Asian-associated ancestry cluster had fewer N-insertions in productive TCRs than the roughly 660-donor mean. The 87-base-pair reads could not distinguish some IMGT-functional V segments, including TRBV6-2 and TRBV6-3, so those segments were excluded. According to a later analysis, parvovirus B19, influenza, CMV and Epstein-Barr virus appeared linked to several top co-occurrence clusters. When HLA alleles, especially DR and DQ, strongly co-occurred, attributing TCR associations to individual alleles was difficult. According to the authors, the approach could potentially be generalized to other disease states and immunological phenotypes. The only immune exposure information available for the cohort was CMV serostatus. The earlier analysis of nearly 600 of the donors excluded about 16 rarely observed V segments, including chromosome 9 orphons, because counts were too low. In a later genetic analysis, a missense DCLRE1C variant was associated with V-gene and J-gene trimming of TCR beta chains, and the association was replicated in an independent cohort. Because HLA typing was unavailable for some donors at each locus, only the typed subset was used in association tests. A later analysis associated about 17,000 TCR beta sequences with specific HLA alleles at a false discovery rate of 0.05. Only TCR beta chains were sequenced in this cohort, and the absence of alpha or paired-chain data limited detectable features. A further reported finding was that TCR beta sequences accurately predicted the HLA-A and HLA-B alleles for most subjects in the first cohort. Correlated functional status among segregating V segments might reflect linkage disequilibrium, but an unknown experimental factor could not be ruled out.

The cohort consisted of 600 to 750 healthy bone marrow donors. At the time of sampling, every cohort member was nominally healthy, though immune exposures that went unrecorded were likely present. The donor tested CMV seronegative and was one of the 352 seronegative cohort members. A peripheral blood sample was provided by each donor, and peripheral blood mononuclear cells were used for TCR beta sequencing. Genomic DNA was extracted from the blood cell samples with the Qiagen DNeasy Blood Extraction Kit. What was sequenced was PBMCs. This clonotype was sampled from a woman in her 30s in good health and CMV-seronegative. The chain uses TRBV4-2 and TRBJ2-5; 8 central nucleotides agree with TRBD2. The end of the DNA is better explained by TRBJ2-7, so the J call may be wrong. The CDR3: CASSRQLAASYEQYF. The nucleotides are TGTGCCAGCAGCCGCCAACTAGCGGCATCATACGAGCAGTACTTC.